This T cell receptor beta chain was documented in a study of T cell responses to AZD1222 COVID-19 vaccine (dated by TCRdb to the early 2020s). Regarding the study in general: TCR sequencing was performed for approximately 240 trial participants, of whom around 210 were given two doses of AZD1222 and 26 were given two doses of MenACWY control vaccine. Trial participants were enrolled by age into 18-55, 56-69 and 70-plus year subgroups, with 148, 28 and 57 TCR-sequenced participants respectively. The investigation overall reported the following: The 56-69-year group was small, and its depth increase did not reach significance, likely because of low power. Participants were mostly white British and included more females than males, and it was suggested by the authors that clonal diversity may have been underestimated. After two AZD1222 doses, spike-specific TCR breadth and depth were significantly higher than at day 0 and than in MenACWY recipients. Because no day 14 peak-response samples were available, the repertoires could be characterized only after the peak T cell response. CD4 TCRs associated with the vaccine covered the entire spike protein, and the dominant responses were in regions 160-218 and 743-854. Reportedly, almost half of the unique spike-specific TCRs recognized epitopes lying outside the regions that are mutated in the B.1.351 and B.1.1.7 variants. Conclusions about previously exposed vaccinees are limited because only six or seven AZD1222 recipients were SARS-CoV-2 seropositive at baseline.

Regarding this clone: Its antigen has not been determined. Base quality data are lacking; no much larger clone is found one base away.

The CDR3 regions of human TCRbeta chains were analyzed by immunosequencing. Per the authors' processing: Repertoire TCRs were checked for matches against a reference library of SARS-CoV-2-specific TCRs that had been generated using the MIRA antigen-specificity platform. Breadth meant the fraction of unique TCRs that were SARS-CoV-2-associated, whereas depth meant the fraction of total T cells that were SARS-CoV-2-associated. Each spike-specific TCR was assigned to its reactive spike region and to a CD4 or CD8 class using the MIRA data. Log10-transformed breadth and depth values were compared by one-way ANOVA with Sidak's multiple comparisons tests. Held by TCRdb, this immuneACCESS table contains in-frame sequences only and omits some clones. Under half of the omission traces to an unresolved V gene where checked; the cause of the rest is unknown. V, J and clone size reflect that table, while D and trimming were determined from the DNA. This sample has about 140,000 clones in its table, and 85% to 90% of those were observed once. The top ten hold approximately 2.8% of the sample.

From the cysteine through the phenylalanine, the CDR3 covers 13 amino acids. Only CDR3 DNA is held: 39 bases, read in frame from base 1. The V and J ends are trimmed by 6 bases and 5 bases, leaving 13 bases between them. The germline V gene provides CDR1 SGHAT and CDR2 FQNNGV. In light of the paper, this sample's time point label describes: about 28 days (+/-7) after the second vaccine dose. AZD1222 recipients whose second dose came at about 4 weeks and those whose second dose came at about 12 weeks were combined into one group, since spike-specific TCR depth and breadth did not differ between the two schedules. Vaccinee samples came from UK trials COV001 and COV002, including a single-blind randomized controlled phase 2/3 trial of AZD1222 (ChAdOx1 nCoV-19) in healthy adults. For TCRbeta chain sequencing, PBMC samples were collected from trial participants at day 0 and at day 28 after the second dose.

Sequencing was performed on peripheral blood, taken 28 days after the second AZD1222 dose. The clonotype was recovered from an adult who received the AZD1222 COVID-19 vaccine. This sequence uses TRBV11-2 and TRBJ1-2, with no reliable assignment of the D segment. The DNA is TGTGCCAGCAGTCAAAGTAGGGAGTATGGCTACACCTTC. It is translated as CASSQSREYGYTF.